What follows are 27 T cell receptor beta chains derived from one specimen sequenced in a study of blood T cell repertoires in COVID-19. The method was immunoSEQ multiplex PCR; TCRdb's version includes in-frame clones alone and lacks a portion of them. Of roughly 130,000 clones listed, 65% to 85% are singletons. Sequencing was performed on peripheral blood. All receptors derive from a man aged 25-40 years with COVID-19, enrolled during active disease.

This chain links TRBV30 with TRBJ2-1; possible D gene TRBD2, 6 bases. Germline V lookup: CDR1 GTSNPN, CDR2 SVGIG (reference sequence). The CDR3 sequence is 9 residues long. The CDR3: CAGERREFF. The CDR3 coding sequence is TGTGCAGGAGAGAGGAGGGAGTTCTTC.

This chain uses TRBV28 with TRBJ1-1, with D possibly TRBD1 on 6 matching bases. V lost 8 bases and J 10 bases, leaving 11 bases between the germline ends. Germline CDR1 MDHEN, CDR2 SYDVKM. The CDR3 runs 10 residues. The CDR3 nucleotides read TGTGCCAGCGCGGGGGCTCGAGCTTTCTTT. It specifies CASAGARAFF.

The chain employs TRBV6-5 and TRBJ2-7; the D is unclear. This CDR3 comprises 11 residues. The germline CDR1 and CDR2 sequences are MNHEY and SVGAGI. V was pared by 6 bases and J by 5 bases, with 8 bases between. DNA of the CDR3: TGTGCCAGCAGCCTACTGGACGAGCAGTACTTC. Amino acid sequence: CASSLLDEQYF.

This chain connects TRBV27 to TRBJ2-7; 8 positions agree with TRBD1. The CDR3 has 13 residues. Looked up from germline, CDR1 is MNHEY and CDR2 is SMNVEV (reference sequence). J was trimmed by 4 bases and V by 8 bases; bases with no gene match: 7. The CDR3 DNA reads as TGTGCCAGCCGACGACAGGGGAGATACGAGCAGTACTTC. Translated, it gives CASRRQGRYEQYF.

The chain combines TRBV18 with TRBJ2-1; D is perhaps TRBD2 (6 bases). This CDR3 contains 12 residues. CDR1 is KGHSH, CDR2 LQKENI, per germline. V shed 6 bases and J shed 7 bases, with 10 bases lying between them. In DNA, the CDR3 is TGTGCCAGCTCCACACTAGCAAATGAGCAGTTCTTC. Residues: CASSTLANEQFF.

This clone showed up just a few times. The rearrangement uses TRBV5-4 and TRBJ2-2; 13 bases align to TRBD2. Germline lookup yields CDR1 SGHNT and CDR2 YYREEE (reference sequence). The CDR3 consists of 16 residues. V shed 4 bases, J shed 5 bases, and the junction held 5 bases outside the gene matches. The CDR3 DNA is TGTGCCAGCAGCACCCCGACTAGCGGGAGGACCGGGGAGCTGTTTTTT. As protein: CASSTPTSGRTGELFF. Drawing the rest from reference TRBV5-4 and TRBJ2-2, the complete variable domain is ETGVTQSPTHLIKTRGQQVTLRCSSQSGHNTVSWYQQALGQGPQFIFQYYREEENGRGNFPPRFSGLQFPNYSSELNVNALELDDSALYLCASSTPTSGRTGELFFGEGSRLTVL.

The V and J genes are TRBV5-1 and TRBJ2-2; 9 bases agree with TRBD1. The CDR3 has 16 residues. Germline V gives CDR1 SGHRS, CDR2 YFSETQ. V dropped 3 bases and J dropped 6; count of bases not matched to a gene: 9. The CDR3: CASSYSGTGSPGELFF. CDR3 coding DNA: TGCGCCAGCAGCTACTCCGGGACAGGGTCCCCCGGGGAGCTGTTTTTT. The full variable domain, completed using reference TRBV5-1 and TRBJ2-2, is KAGVTQTPRYLIKTRGQQVTLSCSPISGHRSVSWYQQTPGQGLQFLFEYFSETQRNKGNFPGRFSGRQFSNSRSEMNVSTLELGDSALYLCASSYSGTGSPGELFFGEGSRLTVL.

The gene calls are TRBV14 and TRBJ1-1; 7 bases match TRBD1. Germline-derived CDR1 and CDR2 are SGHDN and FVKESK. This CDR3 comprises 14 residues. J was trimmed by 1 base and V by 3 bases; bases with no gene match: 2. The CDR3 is CASSQNRGNTEAFF. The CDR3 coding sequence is TGTGCCAGCAGCCAGAACAGGGGGAACACTGAAGCTTTCTTT.

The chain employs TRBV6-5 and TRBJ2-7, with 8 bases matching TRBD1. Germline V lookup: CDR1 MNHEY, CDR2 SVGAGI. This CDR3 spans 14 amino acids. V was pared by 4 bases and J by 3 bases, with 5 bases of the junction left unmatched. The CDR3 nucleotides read TGTGCCAGCAGTTTGGACAGGGCGGGCTACGAGCAGTACTTC. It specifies CASSLDRAGYEQYF.

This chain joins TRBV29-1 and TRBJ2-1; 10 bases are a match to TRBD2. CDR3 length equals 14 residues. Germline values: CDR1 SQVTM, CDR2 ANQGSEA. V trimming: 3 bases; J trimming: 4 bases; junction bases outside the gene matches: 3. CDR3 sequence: CSVDPSGSYNEQFF. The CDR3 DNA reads TGCAGCGTTGATCCTAGCGGGAGTTACAATGAGCAGTTCTTC.

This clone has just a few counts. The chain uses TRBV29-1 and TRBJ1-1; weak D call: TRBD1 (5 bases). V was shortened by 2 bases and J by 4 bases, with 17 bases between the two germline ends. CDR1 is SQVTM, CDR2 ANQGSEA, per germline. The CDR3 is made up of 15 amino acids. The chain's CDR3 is CSVERRRGSSTEAFF. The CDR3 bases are TGCAGCGTTGAACGGCGAAGGGGCAGTAGCACTGAAGCTTTCTTT. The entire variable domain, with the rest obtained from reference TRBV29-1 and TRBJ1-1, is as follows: SAVISQKPSRDICQRGTSLTIQCQVDSQVTMMFWYRQQPGQSLTLIATANQGSEATYESGFVIDKFPISRPNLTFSTLTVSNMSPEDSSIYLCSVERRRGSSTEAFFGQGTRLTVV.

CDR3 in DNA: TGTGCCAGCAGCTTACTAGCGGGAGGACCGACTTACAATGAGCAGTTCTTC. It encodes CASSLLAGGPTYNEQFF. The chain links TRBV11-2 to TRBJ2-1, with 11 positions matching TRBD2. The CDR3 is 17 amino acids. Trimming took 2 bases from V and 4 from J; bases not matched to a gene: 7. CDR1 is SGHAT and CDR2 is FQNNGV in the germline V gene.

The CDR3 nucleotides read TGTGCCAGCAGTTTTAGTAGCGGGAACTACGAGCAGTACTTC. This codes for CASSFSSGNYEQYF. The chain has TRBV21-1 and TRBJ2-7; the table's D call, TRBD2, has no DNA check behind it. TRBV21-1 is tagged as a pseudogene. The CDR3 totals 14 residues.

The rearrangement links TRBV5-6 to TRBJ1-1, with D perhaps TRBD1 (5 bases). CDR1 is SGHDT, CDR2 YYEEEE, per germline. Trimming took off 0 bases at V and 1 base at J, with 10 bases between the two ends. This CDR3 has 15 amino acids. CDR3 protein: CASSLVGLGNTEAFF. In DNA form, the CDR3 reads TGTGCCAGCAGCTTGGTGGGGCTCGGGAACACTGAAGCTTTCTTT.

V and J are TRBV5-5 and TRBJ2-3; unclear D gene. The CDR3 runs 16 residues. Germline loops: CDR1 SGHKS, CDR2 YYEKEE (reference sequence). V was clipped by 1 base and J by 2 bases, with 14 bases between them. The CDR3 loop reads CASSLSYGGYTDTQYF. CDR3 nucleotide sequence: TGTGCCAGCAGCTTGAGCTATGGCGGCTACACAGATACGCAGTATTTT.

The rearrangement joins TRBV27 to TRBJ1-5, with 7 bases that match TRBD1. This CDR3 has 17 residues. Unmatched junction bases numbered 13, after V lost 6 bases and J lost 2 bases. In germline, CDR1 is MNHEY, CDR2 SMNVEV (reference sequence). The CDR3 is CASSPLGQASGNQPQHF. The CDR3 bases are TGTGCCAGCAGCCCTCTTGGACAGGCGTCGGGCAATCAGCCCCAGCATTTT.

CDR3 protein: CASLSRFTEAFF. The CDR3 DNA is TGTGCCAGTCTTTCTCGGTTCACTGAAGCTTTCTTT. The V call is TRBV2, the J call TRBJ1-1; no reliable D call. V was shortened by 9 bases and J by 4 bases, with 12 bases between the two germline ends. The CDR3 totals 12 residues. CDR1 is SNHLY, CDR2 FYNNEI, per germline.

The chain's CDR3 is CASSVSTGSSGANVLTF. The CDR3 DNA reads TGTGCCAGCAGTGTAAGTACGGGGAGCTCTGGGGCCAACGTCCTGACTTTC. J is TRBJ2-6 and V is TRBV6-1, with a weak D call TRBD2 (5 bases). CDR1 is MNHNS, CDR2 SASEGT, per germline. This CDR3 comprises 17 residues. V shed 4 bases and J shed 0 bases, with 13 bases lying between them.

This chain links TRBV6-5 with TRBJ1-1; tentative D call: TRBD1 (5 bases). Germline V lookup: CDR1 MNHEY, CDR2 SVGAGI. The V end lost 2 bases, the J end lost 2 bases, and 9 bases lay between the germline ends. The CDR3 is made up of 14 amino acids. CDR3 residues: CASSYLQGNTEAFF. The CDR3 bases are TGTGCCAGCAGTTACCTTCAGGGAAACACTGAAGCTTTCTTT.

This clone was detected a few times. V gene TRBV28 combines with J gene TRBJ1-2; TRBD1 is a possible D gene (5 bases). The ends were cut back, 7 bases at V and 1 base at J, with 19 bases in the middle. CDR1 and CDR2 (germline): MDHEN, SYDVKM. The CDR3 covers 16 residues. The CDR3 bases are TGTGCCAGCAATTCGGGCGACAGACACGTTAACTATGGCTACACCTTC. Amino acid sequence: CASNSGDRHVNYGYTF.

CDR3 amino acids: CASRTTGTGGEKLFF. CDR3 nucleotides: TGTGCCAGCAGGACAACCGGGACAGGGGGCGAAAAACTGTTTTTT. The V gene is TRBV6-5, the J gene TRBJ1-4, with TRBD1 identical over 12 bases. The V gene's germline CDR1 is MNHEY and CDR2 SVGAGI. Losses at the gene ends were 6 bases for V and 8 bases for J; bases not matched to a gene: 7. The CDR3 loop spans 15 amino acids.

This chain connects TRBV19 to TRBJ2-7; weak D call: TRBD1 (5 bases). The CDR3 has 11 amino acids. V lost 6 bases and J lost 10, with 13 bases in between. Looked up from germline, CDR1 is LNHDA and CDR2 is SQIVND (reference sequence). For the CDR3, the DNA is TGTGCCAGTAGCGGACATGGGGATCAGTACTTC. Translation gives CASSGHGDQYF. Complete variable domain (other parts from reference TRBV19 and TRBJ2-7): DGGITQSPKYLFRKEGQNVTLSCEQNLNHDAMYWYRQDPGQGLRLIYYSQIVNDFQKGDIAEGYSVSREKKESFPLTVTSAQKNPTAFYLCASSGHGDQYFGPGTRLTVT.

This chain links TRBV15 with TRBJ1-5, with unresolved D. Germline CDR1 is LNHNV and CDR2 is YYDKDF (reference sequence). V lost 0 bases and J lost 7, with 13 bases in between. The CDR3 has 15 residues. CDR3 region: CATSRDRKSVQPQHF. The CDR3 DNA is TGTGCCACCAGCAGAGATCGGAAAAGCGTGCAGCCCCAGCATTTT.

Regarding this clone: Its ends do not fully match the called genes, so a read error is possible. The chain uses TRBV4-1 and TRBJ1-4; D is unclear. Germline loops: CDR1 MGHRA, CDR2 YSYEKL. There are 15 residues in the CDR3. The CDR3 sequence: CASSQDGWANEKLFF. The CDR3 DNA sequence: TGCGCCAGCAGCCAAGACGGATGGGCTAACGAAAAACTGTTTTTT.

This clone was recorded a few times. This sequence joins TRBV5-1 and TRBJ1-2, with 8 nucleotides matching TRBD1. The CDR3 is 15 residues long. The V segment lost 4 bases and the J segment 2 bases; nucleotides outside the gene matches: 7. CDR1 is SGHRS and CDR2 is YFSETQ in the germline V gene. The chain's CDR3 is CASSLNGQGNYGYTF. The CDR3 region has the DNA TGCGCCAGCAGCCTGAACGGACAGGGAAACTATGGCTACACCTTC. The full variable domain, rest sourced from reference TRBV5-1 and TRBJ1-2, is KAGVTQTPRYLIKTRGQQVTLSCSPISGHRSVSWYQQTPGQGLQFLFEYFSETQRNKGNFPGRFSGRQFSNSRSEMNVSTLELGDSALYLCASSLNGQGNYGYTFGSGTRLTVV.

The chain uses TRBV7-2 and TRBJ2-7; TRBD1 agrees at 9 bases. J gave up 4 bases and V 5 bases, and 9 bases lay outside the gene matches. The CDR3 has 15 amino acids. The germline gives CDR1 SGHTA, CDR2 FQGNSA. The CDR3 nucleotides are TGTGCCAGCAGCATATACAGGGGGCAGGATTACGAGCAGTACTTC. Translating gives CASSIYRGQDYEQYF.

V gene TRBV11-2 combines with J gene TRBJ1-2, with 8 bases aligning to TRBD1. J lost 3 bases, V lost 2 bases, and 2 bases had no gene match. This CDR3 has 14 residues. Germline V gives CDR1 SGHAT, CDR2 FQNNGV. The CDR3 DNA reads TGTGCCAGCAGCTTAAACAGGGGGGACTATGGCTACACCTTC. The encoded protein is CASSLNRGDYGYTF.